What follows is one T cell receptor beta chain and its context. The sample is drawn from a study of shared clonotypes between healthy human individuals. Sequencing was performed with immunoSEQ multiplex PCR; in TCRdb, only in-frame clones are kept and a portion is missing. The repertoire holds some 1.4 million clones, with around 97% as singletons. Germline values: CDR1 SGHTS, CDR2 YDEGEE. This CDR3 comprises 14 residues. The trim removed 3 bases at V and 6 bases at J, leaving 7 bases unmatched. The receptor's source is a man aged 25 to 40 in good health. Sample: naive CD4+ T cells sorted from blood. Subset noted: CD45RA+ positively selected. This chain uses TRBV5-8 with TRBJ2-7; 9 bases fit TRBD1. As DNA, the CDR3 is TGTGCCAGCAGCTCGGACAGGGGATCTCCCGAGCAGTACTTC. Its translation is CASSSDRGSPEQYF.